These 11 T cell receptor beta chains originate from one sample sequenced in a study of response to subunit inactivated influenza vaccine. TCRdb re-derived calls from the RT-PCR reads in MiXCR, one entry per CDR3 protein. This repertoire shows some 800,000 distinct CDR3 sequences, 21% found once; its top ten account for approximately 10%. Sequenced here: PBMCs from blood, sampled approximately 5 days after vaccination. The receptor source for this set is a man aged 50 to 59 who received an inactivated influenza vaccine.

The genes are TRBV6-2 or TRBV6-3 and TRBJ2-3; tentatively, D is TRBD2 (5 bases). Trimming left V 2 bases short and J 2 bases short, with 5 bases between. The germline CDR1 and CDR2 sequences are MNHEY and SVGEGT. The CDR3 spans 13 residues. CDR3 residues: CASSYDYTDTQYF. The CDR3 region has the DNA TGTGCCAGCAGTTACGACTACACAGATACGCAGTATTTT.

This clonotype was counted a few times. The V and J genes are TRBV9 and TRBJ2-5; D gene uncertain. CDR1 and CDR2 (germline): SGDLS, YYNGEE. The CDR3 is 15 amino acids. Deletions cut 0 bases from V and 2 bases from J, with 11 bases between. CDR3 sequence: CASSVEGSRQETQYF. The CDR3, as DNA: TGTGCCAGCAGCGTAGAAGGCTCGCGGCAAGAGACCCAGTACTTC.

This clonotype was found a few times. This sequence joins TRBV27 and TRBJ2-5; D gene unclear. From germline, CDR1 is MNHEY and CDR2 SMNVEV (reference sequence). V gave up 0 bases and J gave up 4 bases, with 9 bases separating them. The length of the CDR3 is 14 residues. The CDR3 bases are TGTGCCAGCAGTTTATCGTGGAGATCAGAGACCCAGTACTTC. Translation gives CASSLSWRSETQYF.

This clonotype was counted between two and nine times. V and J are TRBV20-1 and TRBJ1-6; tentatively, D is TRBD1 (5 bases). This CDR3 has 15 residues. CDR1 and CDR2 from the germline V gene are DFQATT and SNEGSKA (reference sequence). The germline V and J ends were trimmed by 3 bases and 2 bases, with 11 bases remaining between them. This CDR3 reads CSARGQGTYNSPLHF. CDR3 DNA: TGCAGTGCTAGGGGGCAGGGAACCTATAATTCACCCCTCCACTTT.

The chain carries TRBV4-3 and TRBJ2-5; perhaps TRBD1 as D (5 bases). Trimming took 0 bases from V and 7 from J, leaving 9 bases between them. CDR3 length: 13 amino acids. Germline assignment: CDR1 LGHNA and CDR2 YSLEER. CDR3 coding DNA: TGCGCCAGCAGCCAAGATGGGCAGGGGACCCAGTACTTC. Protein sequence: CASSQDGQGTQYF.

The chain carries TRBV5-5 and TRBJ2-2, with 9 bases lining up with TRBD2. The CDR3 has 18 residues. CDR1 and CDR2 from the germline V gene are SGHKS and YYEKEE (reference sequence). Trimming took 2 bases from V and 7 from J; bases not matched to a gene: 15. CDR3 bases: TGTGCCAGCAGCTTCGGGGCTAGCGGGGCCTTTACACGCGGGGAGCTGTTTTTT. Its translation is CASSFGASGAFTRGELFF.

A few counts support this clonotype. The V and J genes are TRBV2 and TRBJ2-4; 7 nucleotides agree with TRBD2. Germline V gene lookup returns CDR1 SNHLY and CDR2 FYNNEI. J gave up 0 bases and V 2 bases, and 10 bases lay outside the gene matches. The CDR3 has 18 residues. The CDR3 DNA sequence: TGTGCCAGCAGTGAACCTAGCGGAAATTACCTAGCCAAAAACATTCAGTACTTC. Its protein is CASSEPSGNYLAKNIQYF.

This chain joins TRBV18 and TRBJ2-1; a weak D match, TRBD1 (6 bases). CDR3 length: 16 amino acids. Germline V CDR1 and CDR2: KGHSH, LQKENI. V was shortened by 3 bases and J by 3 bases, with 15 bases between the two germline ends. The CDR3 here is CASSPIGGLGYNEQFF. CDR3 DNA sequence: TGTGCCAGCTCACCTATAGGGGGATTGGGCTACAATGAGCAGTTCTTC.

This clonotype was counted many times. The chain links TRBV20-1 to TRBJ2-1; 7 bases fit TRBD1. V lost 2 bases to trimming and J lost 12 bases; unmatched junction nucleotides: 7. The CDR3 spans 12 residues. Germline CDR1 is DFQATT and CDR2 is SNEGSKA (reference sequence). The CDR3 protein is CSARSGTVGQFF. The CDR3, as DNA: TGCAGTGCTAGATCCGGGACAGTGGGGCAGTTCTTC.

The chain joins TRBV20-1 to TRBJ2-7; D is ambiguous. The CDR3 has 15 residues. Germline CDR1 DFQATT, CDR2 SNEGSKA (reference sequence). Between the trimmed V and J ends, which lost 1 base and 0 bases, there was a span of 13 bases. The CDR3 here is CSARVIISSSYEQYF. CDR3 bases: TGCAGTGCTAGAGTTATTATAAGTAGCTCCTACGAGCAGTACTTC.

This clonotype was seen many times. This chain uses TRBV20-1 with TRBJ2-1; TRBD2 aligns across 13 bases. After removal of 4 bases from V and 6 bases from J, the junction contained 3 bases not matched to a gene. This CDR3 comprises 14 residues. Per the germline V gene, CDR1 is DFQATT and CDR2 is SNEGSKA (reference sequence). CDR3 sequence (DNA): TGCAGTGCTAAGGGACTAGCGGGAAGCAATGAGCAGTTCTTC. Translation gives CSAKGLAGSNEQFF.